The sequence of this T cell receptor beta chain was determined in a study of PD-L1 blockade in urothelial cancer. For the study at large: Chemotherapy regimens numbering 0 to 3 had been given to patients.

Sample time point: pretreatment peripheral blood. V dropped 7 bases and J dropped 1; count of bases not matched to a gene: 12. Germline CDR1 is SNHLY and CDR2 is FYNNEI. CDR3 length: 16 residues. Study-wide findings and caveats: Lower than median blood TCR clonality before treatment predicted better survival.

Concerning this clone itself: Antigen: not known.

Only in-frame clones appear in the TCRdb table, and some are missing; sequencing was by immunoSEQ multiplex PCR. The sample holds over 35,000 clones, roughly 92% seen once. The rearrangement links TRBV2 to TRBJ2-5, with 7 positions matching TRBD2. This specimen was PBMCs, taken around atezolizumab (anti-PD-L1) treatment. This receptor was taken from a woman aged 60-75 years with urothelial cancer. DNA of the CDR3: TGTGCCAGCATAAACCCCTGGGCTAGCGGCCAAGAGACCCAGTACTTC. It yields the protein CASINPWASGQETQYF.